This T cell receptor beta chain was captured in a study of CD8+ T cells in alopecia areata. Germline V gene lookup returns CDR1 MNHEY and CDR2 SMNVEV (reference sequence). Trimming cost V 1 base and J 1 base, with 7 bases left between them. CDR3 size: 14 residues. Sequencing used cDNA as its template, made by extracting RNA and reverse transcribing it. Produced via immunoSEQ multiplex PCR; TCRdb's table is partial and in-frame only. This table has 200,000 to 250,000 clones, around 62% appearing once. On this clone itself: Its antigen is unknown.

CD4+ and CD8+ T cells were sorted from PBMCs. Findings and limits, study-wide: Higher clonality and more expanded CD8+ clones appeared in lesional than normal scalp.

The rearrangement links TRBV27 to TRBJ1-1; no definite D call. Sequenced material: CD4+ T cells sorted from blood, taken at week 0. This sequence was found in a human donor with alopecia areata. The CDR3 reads CASSLLLKNTEAFF. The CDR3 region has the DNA TGTGCCAGCAGTTTATTGCTCAAGAACACTGAAGCTTTCTTT.